This TCR beta chain was captured by sequencing in a study of blood T cell repertoires in COVID-19. Sequenced by immunoSEQ multiplex PCR; TCRdb stores in-frame clones only, minus some. Of a few hundred thousand clones listed, approximately 80% are singletons. CDR3 length equals 15 residues. Germline CDR1 is SGHTA and CDR2 is FQGNSA. The ends lost 5 bases at V and 5 bases at J; junction bases unmatched: 8. Donors were grouped by their self-reported clinical history. Up to 2 weeks before entering the study, exposed participants had met a COVID-19 case. This TCR derives from a man aged 40-50 years who had been exposed to COVID-19. The rearrangement links TRBV7-2 to TRBJ2-7, with 11 bases lining up with TRBD2. Specimen: PBMCs or T cells enriched from blood (not recorded which). CDR3 nucleotides: TGTGCCAGCAGCCCCTCGACTAGCGGGAACCACGAGCAGTACTTC. Its translation: CASSPSTSGNHEQYF.